Each of the 21 T cell receptor beta chains below was sequenced from the same sample in a study of siplizumab effects on memory and regulatory T cells. The assay was immunoSEQ multiplex PCR, and TCRdb's table has in-frame clones only and misses some. The sample records 75,000 to 100,000 clones, around 94% being singletons. Sequenced sample: non-Treg CD4+ T cells sorted from blood. The origin of the receptors is a human donor in good health.

This clone came up once. The chain carries TRBV10-1 and TRBJ2-3; D uncertain. Germline-derived CDR1 and CDR2 are WNHNN and SYGVQD (reference sequence). This CDR3 is built from 13 residues. The V gene lost 0 bases and the J gene lost 3 bases, with 4 bases spanning the gap. CDR3 amino acids: CASSESGTDTQYF. DNA of the CDR3: TGCGCCAGCAGTGAGTCGGGGACAGATACGCAGTATTTT.

The rearrangement joins TRBV11-2 to TRBJ2-2; D is unresolved. The germline V gene encodes CDR1 SGHAT and CDR2 FQNNGV. CDR3 size: 13 residues. V dropped 7 bases and J dropped 6 bases, with 12 bases sitting between them. CDR3 in amino acids: CASTPSGAGELFF. The CDR3, as DNA: TGTGCCAGCACCCCCTCGGGCGCCGGGGAGCTGTTTTTT.

The chain combines TRBV6-1 with TRBJ2-2; no firm D call. Deletions cut 6 bases from V and 6 bases from J, with 17 bases between. CDR3 size: 15 residues. Germline V gene data show CDR1 as MNHNS and CDR2 as SASEGT. The CDR3 DNA follows: TGTGCCAGCAGAACGACGGGTATGTCGGCCGGGGAGCTGTTTTTT. Protein product: CASRTTGMSAGELFF.

The V call is TRBV5-1, the J call TRBJ2-3; 10 bases match TRBD2. V was clipped by 1 base and J by 5 bases; unmatched bases: 13. Germline-derived CDR1 and CDR2 are SGHRS and YFSETQ. This CDR3 is 18 amino acids long. The CDR3 region has the DNA TGCGCCAGCAGCTTGCGGGCAGCGGGAGGGCCCGAGGGAGATACGCAGTATTTT. Translating gives CASSLRAAGGPEGDTQYF. Complete variable domain (other parts from reference TRBV5-1 and TRBJ2-3): KAGVTQTPRYLIKTRGQQVTLSCSPISGHRSVSWYQQTPGQGLQFLFEYFSETQRNKGNFPGRFSGRQFSNSRSEMNVSTLELGDSALYLCASSLRAAGGPEGDTQYFGPGTRLTVL.

The chain carries TRBV6-5 and TRBJ1-2; TRBD1 agrees at 8 bases. The CDR3 is 14 residues long. CDR1 and CDR2 from the germline V gene are MNHEY and SVGAGI. With V trimmed by 6 bases and J by 1 base, 4 bases remained unmatched. The CDR3 sequence is CASRRTGNNYGYTF. Written as DNA, the CDR3 is TGTGCCAGCAGGCGGACAGGGAATAACTATGGCTACACCTTC.

The CDR3 region has the DNA TGTGCCAGCAGCGCAGCGGGAGGGATGAGGGATGAGCAGTTCTTC. Encoded protein: CASSAAGGMRDEQFF. The V gene is TRBV11-3, the J gene TRBJ2-1; 10 nucleotides agree with TRBD2. The germline V gene has CDR1 SGHNT and CDR2 YENEEA. The CDR3 runs 15 residues. The V and J ends lost 5 bases and 8 bases, in that order; junction bases with no gene match: 9.

The chain recombines TRBV30 with TRBJ2-3; D uncertain. Deletions cut 4 bases from V and 2 bases from J, with 10 bases between. There are 13 residues in the CDR3. CDR1 is GTSNPN and CDR2 is SVGIG in the germline V gene (reference sequence). The CDR3 coding sequence is TGTGCCTGGACCCGCGCTATCACAGATACGCAGTATTTT. It yields the protein CAWTRAITDTQYF. Supplemented by reference TRBV30 and TRBJ2-3, the full variable domain reads SQTIHQWPATLVQPVGSPLSLECTVEGTSNPNLYWYRQAAGRGLQLLFYSVGIGQISSEVPQNLSASRPQDRQFILSSKKLLLSDSGFYLCAWTRAITDTQYFGPGTRLTVL.

V usage is TRBV28 and J usage is TRBJ2-3; D possibly corresponds to TRBD1 (5 bases). V dropped 10 bases and J dropped 1 base, with 12 bases sitting between them. CDR1 and CDR2 (germline): MDHEN, SYDVKM. This CDR3 is built from 13 residues. CDR3 sequence: CATTDTGTDTQYF. In DNA, the CDR3 is TGTGCCACCACGGACACTGGCACAGATACGCAGTATTTT.

The rearrangement links TRBV10-3 to TRBJ2-5; D is perhaps TRBD2 (6 bases). CDR3 length: 14 residues. Trimming took 9 bases from V and 5 from J, leaving 19 bases between them. Germline lookup yields CDR1 ENHRY and CDR2 SYGVKD. CDR3 loop: CAIQGTSAGETQYF. CDR3 sequence (DNA): TGTGCCATTCAAGGGACTTCGGCGGGGGAGACCCAGTACTTC.

The genes are TRBV14 and TRBJ1-1; the D is unclear. V lost 6 bases and J 3 bases, leaving 17 bases between the germline ends. The germline V gene encodes CDR1 SGHDN and CDR2 FVKESK. The CDR3 runs 15 residues. The CDR3 loop reads CASSLYRAWDTEAFF. The CDR3 nucleotides read TGTGCCAGCAGTCTTTATCGGGCCTGGGACACTGAAGCTTTCTTT.

The count of this clone is one. The genes are TRBV6-5 and TRBJ2-1; 8 bases match TRBD2. The V segment lost 8 bases and the J segment 7 bases; nucleotides outside the gene matches: 13. CDR3 length: 15 residues. Germline assignment: CDR1 MNHEY and CDR2 SVGAGI. The CDR3 DNA is TGTGCCAGCCGACCCGATTTAGCGGGACGGAATGAGCAGTTCTTC. This encodes CASRPDLAGRNEQFF.

The chain carries TRBV5-1 and TRBJ2-2; D is unresolved. CDR3 length: 16 amino acids. The V gene's germline CDR1 is SGHRS and CDR2 YFSETQ. V was shortened by 1 base and J by 0 bases, with 10 bases between the two germline ends. This CDR3 is CASSLYGLTNTGELFF. The CDR3 nucleotides read TGCGCCAGCAGCTTGTATGGCCTAACGAACACCGGGGAGCTGTTTTTT.

The rearrangement joins TRBV6-5 to TRBJ2-5; the D gene is possibly TRBD2 (5 bases). CDR3 length: 13 residues. The germline V and J ends were trimmed by 8 bases and 5 bases, with 15 bases remaining between them. CDR1 and CDR2 from the germline V gene are MNHEY and SVGAGI. CDR3 DNA sequence: TGTGCCAGCGCCCGGGGTGGGTCGGAGACCCAGTACTTC. Translated: CASARGGSETQYF.

V usage is TRBV14 and J usage is TRBJ2-7; D possibly corresponds to TRBD1 (6 bases). Trimming pared 0 bases from V and 0 bases from J, leaving 15 bases between. CDR1 is SGHDN, CDR2 FVKESK, per germline. This CDR3 has 17 amino acids. CDR3 in amino acids: CASSQDFPGASSYEQYF. The CDR3 DNA follows: TGTGCCAGCAGCCAAGACTTCCCAGGGGCAAGCTCCTACGAGCAGTACTTC.

The chain joins TRBV6-6 to TRBJ2-3; D ambiguous. Germline V gives CDR1 MNHNY, CDR2 SVGAGI (reference sequence). V lost 5 bases, J lost 3 bases, and 12 bases lay in between. The CDR3 contains 14 residues. Here the CDR3 reads CASSLTSGTDTQYF. As DNA, the CDR3 is TGTGCCAGCAGTCTAACCTCCGGGACAGATACGCAGTATTTT.

This sequence joins TRBV6-5 and TRBJ2-7; D gene unclear. The CDR3 spans 16 residues. V was shortened by 2 bases and J by 0 bases, with 14 bases between the two germline ends. Germline V gives CDR1 MNHEY, CDR2 SVGAGI. The DNA for the CDR3 is TGTGCCAGCAGTTACAGTGAGACCCTTAACTCCTACGAGCAGTACTTC. Translating gives CASSYSETLNSYEQYF.

The V gene is TRBV29-1, the J gene TRBJ1-1; no firm D call. The CDR3 sequence is 13 residues long. Germline CDR1 SQVTM, CDR2 ANQGSEA. V lost 4 bases to trimming and J lost 5 bases, with 14 bases between them. This CDR3 is CSVVQSGGTEAFF. CDR3 DNA sequence: TGCAGCGTTGTTCAATCAGGCGGGACTGAAGCTTTCTTT.

The rearrangement links TRBV29-1 to TRBJ1-2, with TRBD1 as a possible D gene (5 bases). The CDR3 spans 15 residues. Trimming took 4 bases from V and 8 from J, leaving 23 bases between them. Germline V gene lookup returns CDR1 SQVTM and CDR2 ANQGSEA. CDR3 coding DNA: TGCAGCGTTGCTGGGGCAGGGAGTATGACGGGAGGCTACACCTTC. It is translated as CSVAGAGSMTGGYTF.

The rearrangement uses TRBV5-1 and TRBJ1-4; D is unresolved. The germline V gene has CDR1 SGHRS and CDR2 YFSETQ. The CDR3 contains 16 residues. V lost 0 bases and J lost 5, with 14 bases in between. Written as DNA, the CDR3 is TGCGCCAGCAGCTTGGGGGCGGGTAGAGGAAATGAAAAACTGTTTTTT. It codes for CASSLGAGRGNEKLFF.

This CDR3 reads CASSLNNEQFF. The CDR3 nucleotides are TGTGCCAGCAGTTTAAACAATGAGCAGTTCTTC. This chain joins TRBV28 and TRBJ2-1; D is ambiguous. V dropped 2 bases and J dropped 5 bases, with 1 base sitting between them. Germline CDR1 reads MDHEN; CDR2 reads SYDVKM. The CDR3 sequence is 11 residues long.

This sequence joins TRBV14 and TRBJ1-1; unclear D gene. Germline CDR1 SGHDN, CDR2 FVKESK. The CDR3 extends over 14 amino acids. V was clipped by 0 bases and J by 11 bases, with 16 bases between them. CDR3 in DNA: TGTGCCAGCAGCCAAGACGTCCTAGGGATTTCTGCTTTCTTT. Its translation: CASSQDVLGISAFF.